This T cell receptor beta chain was identified in a study of T cell repertoires in cytomegalovirus infection. Findings of the study overall: Identification of carriers of CMV plus the relevant HLA was achieved through cumulative public TCR beta family frequency.

This clonotype came up many times. The antigen is not known. MiXCR, run by TCRdb on the reads, gives a single entry per CDR3 protein. The sample lists approximately 500,000 distinct CDR3 sequences, about 26% occurring once. The TCR originated in a human donor in good health (CMV status not recorded). Some clones in this sample may be carry-over from other donors' samples. Material: PBMCs.

CDR3 loop: CASSSGRDTQYF. The DNA for the CDR3 is TGTGCCAGCAGCTCGGGGCGAGATACGCAGTATTTT. This chain joins TRBV7-9 and TRBJ2-3, with D possibly called TRBD1 or TRBD2 (5 bases each). The CDR3 is 12 amino acids. The germline V gene has CDR1 SEHNR and CDR2 FQNEAQ (reference sequence). V lost 4 bases and J lost 5, with 7 bases in between.